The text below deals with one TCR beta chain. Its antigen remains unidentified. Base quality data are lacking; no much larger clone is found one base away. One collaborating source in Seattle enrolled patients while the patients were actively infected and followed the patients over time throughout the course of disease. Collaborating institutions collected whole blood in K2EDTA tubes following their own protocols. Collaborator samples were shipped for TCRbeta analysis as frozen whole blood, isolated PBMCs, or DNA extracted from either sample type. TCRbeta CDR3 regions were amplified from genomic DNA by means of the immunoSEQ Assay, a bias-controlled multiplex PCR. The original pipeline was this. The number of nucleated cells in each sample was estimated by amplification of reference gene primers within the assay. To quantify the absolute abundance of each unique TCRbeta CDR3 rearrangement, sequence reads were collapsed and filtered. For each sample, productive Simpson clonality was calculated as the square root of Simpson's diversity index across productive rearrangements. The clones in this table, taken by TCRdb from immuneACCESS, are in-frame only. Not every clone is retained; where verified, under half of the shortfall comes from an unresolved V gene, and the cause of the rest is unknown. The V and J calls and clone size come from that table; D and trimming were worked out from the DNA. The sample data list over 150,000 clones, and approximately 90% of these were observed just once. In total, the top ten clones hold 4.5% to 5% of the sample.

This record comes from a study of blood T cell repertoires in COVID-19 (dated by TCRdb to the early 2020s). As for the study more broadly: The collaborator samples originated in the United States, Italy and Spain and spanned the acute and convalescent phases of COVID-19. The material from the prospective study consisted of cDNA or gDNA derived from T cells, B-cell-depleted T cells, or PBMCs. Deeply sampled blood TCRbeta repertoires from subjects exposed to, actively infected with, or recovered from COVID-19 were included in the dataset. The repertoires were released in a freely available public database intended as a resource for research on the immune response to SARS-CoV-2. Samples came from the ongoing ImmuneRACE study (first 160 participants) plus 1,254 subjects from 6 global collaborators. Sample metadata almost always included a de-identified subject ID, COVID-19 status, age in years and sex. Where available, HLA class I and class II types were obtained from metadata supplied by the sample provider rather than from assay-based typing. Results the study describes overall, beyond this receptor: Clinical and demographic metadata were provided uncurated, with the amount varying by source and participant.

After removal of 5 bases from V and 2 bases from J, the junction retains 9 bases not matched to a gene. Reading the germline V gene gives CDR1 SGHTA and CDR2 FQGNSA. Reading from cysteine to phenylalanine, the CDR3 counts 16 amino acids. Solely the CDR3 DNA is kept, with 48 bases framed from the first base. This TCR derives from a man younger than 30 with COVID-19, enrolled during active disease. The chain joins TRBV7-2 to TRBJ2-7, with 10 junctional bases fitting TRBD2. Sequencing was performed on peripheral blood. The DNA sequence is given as TGTGCCAGCAGCCCCAGTGGACTAGCGGAGGCCTACGAGCAGTACTTC. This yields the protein CASSPSGLAEAYEQYF. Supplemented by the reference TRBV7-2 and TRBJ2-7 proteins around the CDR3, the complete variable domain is GAGVSQSPSNKVTEKGKDVELRCDPISGHTALYWYRQSLGQGLEFLIYFQGNSAPDKSGLPSDRFSAERTGGSVSTLTIQRTQQEDSAVYLCASSPSGLAEAYEQYFGPGTRLTVT.